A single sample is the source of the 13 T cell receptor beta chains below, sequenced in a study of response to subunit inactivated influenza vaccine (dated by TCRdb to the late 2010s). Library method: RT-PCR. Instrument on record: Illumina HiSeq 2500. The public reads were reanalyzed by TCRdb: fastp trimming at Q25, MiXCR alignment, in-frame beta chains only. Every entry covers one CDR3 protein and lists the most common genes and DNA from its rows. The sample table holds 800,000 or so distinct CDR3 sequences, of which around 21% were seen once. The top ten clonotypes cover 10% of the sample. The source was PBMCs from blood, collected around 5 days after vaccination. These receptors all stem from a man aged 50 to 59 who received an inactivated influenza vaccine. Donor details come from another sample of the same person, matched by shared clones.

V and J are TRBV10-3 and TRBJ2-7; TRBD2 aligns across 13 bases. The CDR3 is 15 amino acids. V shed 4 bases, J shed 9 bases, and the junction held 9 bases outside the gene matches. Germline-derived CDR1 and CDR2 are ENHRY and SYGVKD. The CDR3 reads CAISGGTSGISGQYF. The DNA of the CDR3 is TGTGCCATCAGTGGCGGGACTAGCGGGATCTCAGGGCAGTACTTC.

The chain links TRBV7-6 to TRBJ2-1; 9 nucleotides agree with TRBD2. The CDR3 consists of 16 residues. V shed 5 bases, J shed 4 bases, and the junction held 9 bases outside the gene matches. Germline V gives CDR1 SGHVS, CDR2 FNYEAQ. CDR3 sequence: CASSLYSGRVYNEQFF. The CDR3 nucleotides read TGTGCCAGCAGCCTATATAGCGGGAGAGTATACAATGAGCAGTTCTTC.

CDR3 coding DNA: TGTGCCAGCAGCTTAGTGGCGGGCGGGGGGATCAACTACGAGCAGTACTTC. It encodes CASSLVAGGGINYEQYF. The V and J genes are TRBV7-9 and TRBJ2-7, with 8 bases fitting TRBD2. The CDR3 runs 17 residues. With V trimmed by 1 base and J by 3 bases, 11 bases remained unmatched. Germline CDR1 SEHNR, CDR2 FQNEAQ (reference sequence).

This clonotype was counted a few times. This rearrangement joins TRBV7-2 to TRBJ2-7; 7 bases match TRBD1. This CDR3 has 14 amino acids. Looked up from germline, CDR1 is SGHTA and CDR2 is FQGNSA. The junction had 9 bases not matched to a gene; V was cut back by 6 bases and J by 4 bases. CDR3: CASSPMDRKYEQYF. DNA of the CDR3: TGTGCCAGCAGTCCTATGGACAGGAAGTACGAGCAGTACTTC.

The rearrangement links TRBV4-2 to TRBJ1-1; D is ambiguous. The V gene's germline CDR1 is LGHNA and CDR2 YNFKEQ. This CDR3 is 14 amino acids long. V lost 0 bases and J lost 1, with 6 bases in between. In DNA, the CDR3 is TGTGCCAGCAGCCAAGATCACAAGAACACTGAAGCTTTCTTT. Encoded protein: CASSQDHKNTEAFF.

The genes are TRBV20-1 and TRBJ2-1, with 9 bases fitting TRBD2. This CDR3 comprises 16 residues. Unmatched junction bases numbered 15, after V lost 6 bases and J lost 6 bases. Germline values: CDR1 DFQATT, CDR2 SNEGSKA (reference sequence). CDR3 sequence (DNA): TGCAGTGCGCACAGGGCGGGAGGGCCGGGGCGCAATGAGCAGTTCTTC. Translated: CSAHRAGGPGRNEQFF.

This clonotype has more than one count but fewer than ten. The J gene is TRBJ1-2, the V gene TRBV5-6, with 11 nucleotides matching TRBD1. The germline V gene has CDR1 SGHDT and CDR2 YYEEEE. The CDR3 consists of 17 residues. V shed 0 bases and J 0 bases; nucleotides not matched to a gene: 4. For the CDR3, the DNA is TGTGCCAGCAGCTTGGGGACAGGGGGCGCCTCTAACTATGGCTACACCTTC. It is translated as CASSLGTGGASNYGYTF.

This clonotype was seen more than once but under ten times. CDR3 sequence reads: CASSLSGRNSYEQYF. DNA for the CDR3: TGTGCCAGCAGTTTATCTGGCAGAAACTCCTACGAGCAGTACTTC. The V gene is TRBV28, the J gene TRBJ2-7; D unclear. Germline values: CDR1 MDHEN, CDR2 SYDVKM. The V gene lost 1 base and the J gene lost 0 bases, with 10 bases spanning the gap. The CDR3 covers 15 residues.

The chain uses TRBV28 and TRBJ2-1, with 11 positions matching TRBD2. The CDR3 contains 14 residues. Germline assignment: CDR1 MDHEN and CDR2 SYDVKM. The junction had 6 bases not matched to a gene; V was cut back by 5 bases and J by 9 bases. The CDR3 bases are TGTGCCAGCAGTGTTAGCGGGGGGGCCTCTGAGCAGTTCTTC. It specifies CASSVSGGASEQFF.

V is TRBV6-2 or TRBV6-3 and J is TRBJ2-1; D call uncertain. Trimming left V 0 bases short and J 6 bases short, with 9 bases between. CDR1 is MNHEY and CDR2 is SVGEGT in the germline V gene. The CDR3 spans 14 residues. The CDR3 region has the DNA TGTGCCAGCAGTTACTCGAGGCAGGTCAATGAGCAGTTCTTC. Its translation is CASSYSRQVNEQFF.

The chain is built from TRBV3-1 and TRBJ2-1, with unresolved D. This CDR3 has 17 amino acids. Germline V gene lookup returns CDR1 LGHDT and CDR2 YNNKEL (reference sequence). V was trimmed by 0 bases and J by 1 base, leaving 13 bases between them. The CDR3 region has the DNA TGTGCCAGCAGCCAAGATTCGGCGGCCCATTCCTACAATGAGCAGTTCTTC. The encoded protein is CASSQDSAAHSYNEQFF.

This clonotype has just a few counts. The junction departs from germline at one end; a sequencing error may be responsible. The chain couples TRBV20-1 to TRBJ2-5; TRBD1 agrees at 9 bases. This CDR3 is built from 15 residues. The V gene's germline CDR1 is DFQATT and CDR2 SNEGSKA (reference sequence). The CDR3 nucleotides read TGCAGTGCTAGAGATTGGACAGGGGCCCAAGAAACCCAGTACTTC. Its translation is CSARDWTGAQETQYF.

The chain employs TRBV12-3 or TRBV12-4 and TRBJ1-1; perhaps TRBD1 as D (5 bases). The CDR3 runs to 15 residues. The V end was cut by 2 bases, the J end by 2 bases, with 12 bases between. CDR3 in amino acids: CASSLTQGLNTEAFF. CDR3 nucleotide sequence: TGTGCCAGCAGTTTAACTCAGGGATTAAACACTGAAGCTTTCTTT.